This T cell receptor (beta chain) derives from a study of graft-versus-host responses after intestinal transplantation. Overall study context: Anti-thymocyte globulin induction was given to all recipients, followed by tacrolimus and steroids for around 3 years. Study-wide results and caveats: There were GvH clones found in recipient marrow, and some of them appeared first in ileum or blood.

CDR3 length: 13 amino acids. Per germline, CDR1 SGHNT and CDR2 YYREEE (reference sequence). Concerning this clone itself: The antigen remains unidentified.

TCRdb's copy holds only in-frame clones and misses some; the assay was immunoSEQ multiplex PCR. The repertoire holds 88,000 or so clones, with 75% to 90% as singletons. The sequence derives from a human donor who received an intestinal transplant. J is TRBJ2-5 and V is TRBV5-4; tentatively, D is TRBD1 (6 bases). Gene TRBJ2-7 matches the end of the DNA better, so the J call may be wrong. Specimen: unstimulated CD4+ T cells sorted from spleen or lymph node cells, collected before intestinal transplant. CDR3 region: CASSTGQTYEQYF. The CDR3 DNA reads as TGTGCCAGCAGCACCGGACAGACCTACGAGCAGTACTTC.